The sequence of this TCR beta chain was determined in a study of OX40 agonist ivuxolimab in advanced cancers. Broadly, across the study: Ivuxolimab was a fully human IgG2 agonistic monoclonal antibody targeting the costimulatory receptor OX40 (CD134). Intravenous ivuxolimab was administered to patients every 2 weeks at six dose levels: 0.01, 0.1, 0.3, 1.5, 3 and 10 mg/kg. Of the approximately 53 patients in dose escalation, 19 had hepatocellular carcinoma, some 15 had melanoma, 9 had renal cell carcinoma and 9 had head and neck cancer. The dose-escalation cohort was over 70% male with a mean age of approximately 59 years, ranging from roughly 23 to 85. Patients were allowed to have had prior anti-PD-1, anti-PD-L1 or anti-CTLA-4 therapy, and less than 45% of the dose-escalation patients had previously received checkpoint inhibitors. Three dose-escalation patients achieved partial responses, one with hepatocellular carcinoma and two with cutaneous melanoma. The purpose of peripheral TCRbeta sequencing was to test whether ivuxolimab changed TCR sequence diversity and led to clonal T-cell expansion. The paper reports the monotherapy dose-escalation portion (N of about 50 patients) of the phase I ivuxolimab trial.

Comments on this clone: What antigen it recognizes has not been identified. No clone much larger than this one lies a single base away; base qualities are absent.

The CDR3 runs 15 amino acids, cysteine and phenylalanine included. This entry keeps only the CDR3 DNA: 45 bases, framed from base 1. V loses 0 bases of germline sequence and J loses 5 bases, and the interval between the two ends is 13 bases. CDR1 and CDR2 are drawn from the germline V gene: SGHAT, FQNNGV. Patients with autoimmune disease history or receiving systemic immunosuppression were excluded from the trial. Peripheral blood for TCR sequencing was drawn from every dose cohort at baseline, at cycle 4 day 1 and at cycle 7 day 1. Samples came from an open-label, multicenter, first-in-human phase I dose-escalation trial of ivuxolimab. The trial enrolled adults with locally advanced or metastatic head and neck squamous cell, hepatocellular, melanoma or renal cell carcinoma. Before TCR sequencing, CD4+ T cells and CD8+ T cells were sorted from peripheral blood as separate populations. Genomic DNA was isolated from the sorted cells so that the TCRbeta CDR3 region could be sequenced. The immunoSEQ Assay was used for sequencing of TCRbeta CDR3 regions. Imported from immuneACCESS, the table was reduced by TCRdb to in-frame sequences with V and J called. These copies leave out some clones; in studies compared against another copy, an unresolved V gene accounts for under half, and the cause of the remainder is not known. The sample table lists approximately 33,000 clones, roughly 90% of them with a count of one. The top ten hold more than 25% of the sample.

Results the study describes overall, beyond this receptor: After ivuxolimab, more expanded clones were found on average in CD8+ T cells than in CD4+ T cells. Clonal expansion of both CD4+ and CD8+ blood T cells was observed from baseline to week 6 at doses 0.1 to 3.0 mg/kg. Low levels of normalized T-cell clonal expansion were also shown by some nonresponding patients. In the 0.1-3.0 mg/kg groups, partial responders were among the patients with the lowest normalized peripheral clonal expansion, particularly in CD8+ T cells. The antigen specificity of the clonally expanded peripheral T cells was not determined.

The V and J genes are TRBV11-2 and TRBJ1-1; the D segment cannot be called with confidence. The sample here was CD4+ or CD8+ T cells sorted from blood, taken in a trial of the OX40 agonist ivuxolimab. The clonotype originates from an adult with an advanced solid tumor such as melanoma, head and neck, liver or kidney cancer. The encoded CDR3 is CASSLDAAGRTEAFF. The DNA reads as follows: TGTGCCAGCAGCTTAGATGCAGCGGGGAGGACTGAAGCTTTCTTT.